This TCR beta chain was observed in a study of cytomegalovirus exposure and HLA in healthy donors. The study's findings and limits: Among the sequence variants, a highly shared cluster was likely an artifact of sequencing. An analysis that was carried out later associated approximately 15,000 TCR beta sequences with HLA alleles at 0.05 false discovery rate. Beyond CMV serostatus, there was no information to go on about immune exposure.

As concerns this clone: Its antigen remains unidentified.

A multiplex PCR was run with 60 Vbeta primers and 13 Jbeta primers. Method: immunoSEQ multiplex PCR; TCRdb's copy keeps in-frame clones and lacks some. This sample has a few hundred thousand clones; 70% to 90% occur once, and the top ten carry 2.9%. CDR1 is MNHEY and CDR2 is SMNVEV in the germline V gene (reference sequence). Germline trimming cut 4 bases from V and 0 bases from J; bases unmatched to any gene: 17. CDR3 length: 20 amino acids. The sequencing sample was made of PBMCs. The source of this sequence is a man aged 30 to 45 in good health and CMV-seronegative. The gene calls are TRBV27 and TRBJ2-3, with 9 bases that match TRBD2. The CDR3 is CASSSEIGLAGPASTDTQYF. CDR3 nucleotide sequence: TGTGCCAGCAGTTCCGAGATTGGGCTAGCGGGACCTGCTAGCACAGATACGCAGTATTTT.